A selection of T cell receptor beta chains follows, all from one sample in a study of cytomegalovirus exposure and HLA in healthy donors. The protocol was immunoSEQ multiplex PCR, while the TCRdb copy is restricted to in-frame clones and leaves out a portion. The table lists some 160,000 clones, 75% to 90% of them singletons, with around 1.4% in the top ten. The source material was PBMCs. These receptors were collected from a woman between 18 and 29 years old in good health and CMV-seronegative. The CDR3 runs from the conserved cysteine through the conserved F or W. Each record gives: D gene, J gene, V gene, clone size, CDR3 protein, CDR3 DNA. A D gene is named only where the DNA matches it firmly. Not all rows give a size; the values are once, few, many and, for expanded clones, a class.

TRBD1	TRBJ1-5	TRBV6-1	.	CASSNYRGSNQPQHF	TGTGCCAGCAGTAACTACAGGGGCAGTAATCAGCCCCAGCATTTT
.	TRBJ2-1	TRBV5-1	.	CASSKDTISSYNEQFF	TGCGCCAGCAGCAAGGACACCATAAGCTCCTACAATGAGCAGTTCTTC
.	TRBJ2-7	TRBV29-1	.	CSVVSSSYEQYF	TGCAGCGTTGTATCCTCCTCCTACGAGCAGTACTTC
.	TRBJ2-3	TRBV4-1	.	CASSQDPISTDTQYF	TGCGCCAGCAGCCAAGACCCAATTAGCACAGATACGCAGTATTTT
.	TRBJ2-3	TRBV6-1	.	CASSEILGQAGDTQYF	TGTGCCAGCAGTGAAATTCTAGGCCAGGCGGGAGATACGCAGTATTTT
TRBD2	TRBJ2-1	TRBV18	.	CASRSGGPYNEQFF	TGTGCCAGCCGTAGCGGGGGGCCTTACAATGAGCAGTTCTTC
.	TRBJ1-1	TRBV5-1	few	CASSAAVGVNTEAFF	TGCGCCAGCAGCGCCGCCGTAGGGGTGAACACTGAAGCTTTCTTT
.	TRBJ2-3	TRBV4-1	.	CASSHPTGTDTQYF	TGCGCCAGCAGCCACCCGACAGGCACAGATACGCAGTATTTT
.	TRBJ1-1	TRBV6-1	.	CASRGAGPMNTEAFF	TGTGCCAGCAGAGGAGCAGGGCCCATGAACACTGAAGCTTTCTTT
.	TRBJ2-7	TRBV6-1	.	CAHQRDNSYEQYF	TGTGCCCACCAACGGGACAACTCCTACGAACAGTACTTC
TRBD1	TRBJ1-4	TRBV6-6	few	CASSTTGLELFF	TGTGCCAGCAGTACGACAGGGTTGGAACTGTTTTTT
.	TRBJ2-7	TRBV10-3	.	CAISESLTGPSSYEQYF	TGTGCCATCAGTGAGTCGCTGACAGGACCATCAAGCTACGAGCAGTACTTC
.	TRBJ1-5	TRBV19	once	CASRALNQPQHF	TGTGCCAGCAGAGCGTTAAATCAGCCCCAGCATTTT
TRBD1	TRBJ1-4	TRBV5-1	.	CASSPAGTGYEKLFF	TGCGCCAGCAGCCCGGCCGGGACAGGGTACGAAAAACTGTTTTTT
.	TRBJ2-5	TRBV27	.	CASSNLWETQYF	TGTGCCAGCAGTAACCTATGGGAGACCCAGTACTTC
.	TRBJ2-1	TRBV6-1	few	CASSEFFLGGAEGNEQFF	TGTGCCAGCAGTGAATTTTTTTTAGGTGGGGCTGAAGGGAATGAGCAGTTCTTC
TRBD2	TRBJ2-1	TRBV11-3	.	CASSGSGGAINEQFF	TGTGCCAGCTCCGGAAGCGGGGGGGCCATCAATGAGCAGTTCTTC
.	TRBJ2-5	TRBV5-6	few	CASSLGGAETQYF	TGTGCCAGCAGCTTGGGGGGCGCGGAGACCCAGTACTTC
TRBD1	TRBJ1-2	TRBV27	.	CASQDRGRRGYTF	TGTGCCAGCCAGGACAGGGGGCGGCGCGGCTACACCTTC
.	TRBJ1-4	TRBV6-6	once	CASSRNEKLFF	TGTGCCAGCAGTCGTAATGAAAAACTGTTTTTT
TRBD1	TRBJ1-2	TRBV10-1	.	CASSADRDYGYTF	TGCGCCAGCAGTGCTGACAGGGACTATGGCTACACCTTC
.	TRBJ1-4	TRBV6-1	.	CASSDRSRGKLFF	TGTGCCAGCAGTGATCGATCCCGCGGGAAACTGTTTTTT
.	TRBJ1-4	TRBV19	.	CASRRQVNEKLFF	TGTGCCAGTAGGCGACAGGTTAATGAAAAACTGTTTTTT
.	TRBJ2-2	TRBV7-8	.	CASSLYKGGTTGELFF	TGTGCCAGCAGCTTATATAAGGGGGGGACCACCGGGGAGCTGTTTTTT
.	TRBJ1-2	TRBV5-6	.	CASSPTMDSYGYTF	TGTGCCAGCAGCCCAACAATGGACTCCTATGGCTACACCTTC
.	TRBJ1-4	TRBV27	.	CASSPRRGNEKLFF	TGTGCCAGCAGTCCCCGACGGGGTAATGAAAAACTGTTTTTT
.	TRBJ1-5	TRBV6-6	.	CASSYSFYSNQPQHF	TGTGCCAGCAGTTACTCTTTTTATAGCAATCAGCCCCAGCATTTT
.	TRBJ2-5	TRBV6-1	.	CASSANKVWAPETQYF	TGTGCCAGCAGTGCAAACAAAGTCTGGGCCCCGGAGACCCAGTACTTC
.	TRBJ1-2	TRBV5-8	.	CASTLGYEINGYTF	TGTGCCAGCACCCTTGGTTATGAGATTAATGGCTACACCTTC
.	TRBJ2-2	TRBV27	.	CASSSNREGTGELFF	TGTGCCAGCAGTTCCAACAGGGAGGGCACCGGGGAGCTGTTTTTT
.	TRBJ1-2	TRBV11-2	.	CASSRTGTNYGYTF	TGTGCCAGCAGCCGAACAGGGACTAACTATGGCTACACCTTC
TRBD2	TRBJ2-7	TRBV9	few	CASSDSSGGWEQYF	TGTGCCAGCAGCGATAGTAGCGGGGGTTGGGAGCAGTACTTC
.	TRBJ1-3	TRBV21-1	.	CASSKSREGGDPLSSGNTIYF	TGTGCCAGCAGCAAATCTCGGGAGGGAGGGGACCCACTCTCCTCTGGAAACACCATATATTTT
.	TRBJ2-7	TRBV27	.	CASSFLLQGSYEQYF	TGTGCCAGCAGTTTTCTATTACAGGGCTCCTACGAGCAGTACTTC
TRBD1	TRBJ1-6	TRBV19	once	CASSNGQGALSPLHF	TGTGCCAGTAGTAACGGACAGGGCGCCCTTTCACCCCTCCACTTT
.	TRBJ1-1	TRBV7-9	.	CASSYGGTEAFF	TGTGCCAGCAGCTACGGGGGCACTGAAGCTTTCTTT
TRBD2	TRBJ2-1	TRBV5-1	.	CASSFGLAGGYSSSYNEQFF	TGCGCCAGCAGCTTCGGCCTAGCGGGGGGCTACTCTAGCTCCTACAATGAGCAGTTCTTC
TRBD1	TRBJ2-5	TRBV11-2	.	CASSSTWTGQETQYF	TGTGCCAGCAGCTCGACCTGGACAGGTCAAGAGACCCAGTACTTC
TRBD1	TRBJ1-1	TRBV7-9	.	CASSLRVDRGMNTEAFF	TGTGCCAGCAGCTTAAGGGTAGACAGGGGGATGAACACTGAAGCTTTCTTT
.	TRBJ2-2	TRBV7-3	few	CASSFSQGITGELFF	TGTGCCAGCAGCTTTTCCCAGGGTATTACCGGGGAGCTGTTTTTT
.	TRBJ1-1	TRBV6-6	.	CASSQGGSNTEAFF	TGTGCCAGCAGCCAAGGGGGTTCGAACACTGAAGCTTTCTTT
.	TRBJ2-6	TRBV14	.	CASSPLGEGANVLTF	TGTGCCAGCAGCCCCCTAGGCGAGGGGGCCAACGTCCTGACTTTC
.	TRBJ1-5	TRBV6-1	.	CASSVLYGGAEQPQHF	TGTGCCAGCAGTGTCTTATATGGGGGGGCAGAGCAGCCCCAGCATTTT
.	TRBJ1-2	TRBV7-9	.	CSSSYSYGYTF	TGTTCCAGCAGTTATAGCTATGGCTACACCTTC
.	TRBJ1-5	TRBV5-1	.	CASSPRPGVNQPQHF	TGCGCCAGCAGCCCCAGGCCGGGGGTTAATCAGCCCCAGCATTTT
.	TRBJ2-1	TRBV19	.	CASSRRGPANNEQFF	TGTGCCAGTAGTAGACGGGGTCCGGCCAACAATGAGCAGTTCTTC
TRBD1	TRBJ2-7	TRBV6-6	.	CASSPNRGLSYEQYF	TGTGCCAGCAGTCCAAACAGGGGGTTGTCCTACGAGCAGTACTTC
.	TRBJ1-2	TRBV19	.	CASSILSGNYGYTF	TGTGCCAGTAGTATATTAAGCGGGAACTATGGCTACACCTTC
TRBD2	TRBJ2-5	TRBV5-1	.	CASSLDSGSLRETQYF	TGCGCCAGCAGCTTGGATAGCGGGAGCCTAAGGGAGACCCAGTACTTC
TRBD2	TRBJ2-3	TRBV28	.	CASRSAGGPKDTQYF	TGTGCCAGCAGATCAGCGGGGGGGCCCAAGGATACGCAGTATTTT
.	TRBJ1-1	TRBV27	.	CASSSTGGNTEAFF	TGTGCCAGCAGTTCGACGGGGGGGAACACTGAAGCTTTCTTT
.	TRBJ2-7	TRBV10-3	.	CAISETGQFEQYF	TGTGCCATCAGTGAGACCGGACAGTTCGAGCAGTACTTC
TRBD2	TRBJ2-1	TRBV2	.	CAVKRGDYNEQFF	TGTGCCGTCAAGCGGGGGGACTACAATGAGCAGTTCTTC
.	TRBJ1-2	TRBV6-5	few	CASRSANYGYTF	TGTGCCAGCAGATCCGCTAACTATGGCTACACCTTC
TRBD2	TRBJ2-1	TRBV7-2	.	CASSLQAGGYNEQFF	TGTGCCAGCAGCTTACAAGCGGGAGGTTACAATGAGCAGTTCTTC
.	TRBJ1-3	TRBV6-1	.	CASSVQGSSGNTIYF	TGTGCCAGCAGTGTACAGGGTTCGTCTGGAAACACCATATATTTT
.	TRBJ1-3	TRBV6-5	.	CASRRGNTIYF	TGTGCCAGCAGACGGGGAAACACCATATATTTT